Sequencing of this T cell receptor (beta chain) was carried out in a study of human versus mouse CDR3 diversity and MHC coevolution. Overall study findings and caveats: Human T cells underwent selection on about six different MHC II alleles.

The CDR3 has 12 residues. The V gene end was trimmed by 11 bases and the J gene end by 3 bases; junction bases not matched to a gene: 7. Germline V gives CDR1 MGHRA, CDR2 YSYEKL. To note about this clone: Its antigen is not known.

The repertoire was sequenced with immunoSEQ multiplex PCR; TCRdb's copy has only in-frame clones and lacks some. The table shows 86,000 or so clones, with about 93% occurring only once. The receptor was isolated from a person between 25 and 69 years old in good health. J is TRBJ2-7 and V is TRBV4-1; 7 nucleotides agree with TRBD1. The sequenced sample consisted of naive CD4+ T cells from blood. Subset noted: CD45RO-negative CD62L-positive naive CD4 T cells. The CDR3 region is CAGAGTDYEQYF. DNA of the CDR3: TGCGCCGGCGCCGGGACAGACTACGAGCAGTACTTC.